This entry lists 18 T cell receptor beta chains sequenced from one sample in a study of beta chain features in type 1 diabetes. cDNA synthesis used the whole RNA isolate, giving expressed TCRB sequences. TCRdb's copy holds only in-frame clones and misses some; the assay was immunoSEQ multiplex PCR. This table holds about 340,000 clones, approximately 8.2% found once. The sequenced sample consisted of central memory CD4+ T cells from blood. The receptors derive from a woman aged 18-30 years in good health.

This clone was picked up a small number of times. The chain employs TRBV11-2 and TRBJ2-5, with D hard to call. This CDR3 is 14 amino acids long. The V gene lost 1 base and the J gene lost 4 bases, with 10 bases spanning the gap. Germline V lookup: CDR1 SGHAT, CDR2 FQNNGV. The CDR3 bases are TGTGCCAGCAGCTTAGTGGGTTCGGTAGAGACCCAGTACTTC. It is translated as CASSLVGSVETQYF.

This clone was picked up a small number of times. The CDR3 region is CASSAGTGRDQPQHF. CDR3 coding DNA: TGTGCCAGCAGTGCAGGGACAGGCCGGGATCAGCCCCAGCATTTT. The genes are TRBV25-1 and TRBJ1-5; TRBD1 matches at 8 bases. This CDR3 contains 15 residues. Trimming at V came to 4 bases and at J to 5 bases, leaving 7 bases not matched to a gene. Germline loops: CDR1 MGHDK, CDR2 SYGVNS.

This clone has at least ten counts. The chain recombines TRBV28 with TRBJ2-5; 9 bases align to TRBD2. V lost 5 bases to trimming and J lost 5 bases; unmatched junction nucleotides: 18. Germline CDR1 reads MDHEN; CDR2 reads SYDVKM. This CDR3 has 18 amino acids. CDR3 region: CASSGDHSGGAGLETQYF. The CDR3, as DNA: TGTGCCAGCAGTGGCGACCATAGCGGGGGAGCCGGGTTGGAGACCCAGTACTTC.

This clone was picked up a small number of times. The chain links TRBV10-3 to TRBJ2-7, with 7 bases identical to TRBD1. CDR3 length: 14 residues. V was pared by 6 bases and J by 6 bases, with 11 bases of the junction left unmatched. The germline CDR1 and CDR2 sequences are ENHRY and SYGVKD. CDR3 coding DNA: TGTGCCATCAGCGCCCGGGACAGACGCCCCGAGCAGTACTTC. This translates into CAISARDRRPEQYF.

This clone was found a few times. DNA of the CDR3: TGCGCCAGCAGCCAAGATGAGGACAGGGACACTGAAGCTTTCTTT. Amino acids: CASSQDEDRDTEAFF. The gene calls are TRBV4-3 and TRBJ1-1, with 8 bases that match TRBD1. CDR3 length: 15 amino acids. The germline gives CDR1 LGHNA, CDR2 YSLEER. The V segment lost 0 bases and the J segment 3 bases; nucleotides outside the gene matches: 3.

The chain combines TRBV6-5 with TRBJ1-1; D is uncertain. This CDR3 is 13 amino acids long. Germline V gives CDR1 MNHEY, CDR2 SVGAGI. The V end lost 7 bases, the J end lost 4 bases, and 13 bases lay between the germline ends. CDR3 residues: CASTLTQSTEAFF. The DNA of the CDR3 is TGTGCCAGCACCCTAACCCAGAGCACTGAAGCTTTCTTT.

V usage is TRBV14 and J usage is TRBJ2-3, with 9 bases fitting TRBD2. This CDR3 has 15 residues. V trimming: 6 bases; J trimming: 2 bases; junction bases outside the gene matches: 6. CDR1 and CDR2 from the germline V gene are SGHDN and FVKESK. In DNA form, the CDR3 reads TGTGCCAGCAGTTCCGGACTAGCGTACACAGATACGCAGTATTTT. It specifies CASSSGLAYTDTQYF.

On this clone: The same CDR3 arises from other DNA sequences in this sample as well. The rearrangement uses TRBV5-1 and TRBJ1-5; 10 bases line up with TRBD1. The CDR3 runs to 15 residues. With 0 bases clipped from V and 3 bases from J, the junction kept 0 bases outside the gene matches. Germline values: CDR1 SGHRS, CDR2 YFSETQ. As DNA, the CDR3 is TGCGCCAGCAGCTTGGGACAGGGGGCCAATCAGCCCCAGCATTTT. Protein product: CASSLGQGANQPQHF.

This clone was seen a few times. V usage is TRBV28 and J usage is TRBJ2-1, with a possible D match to TRBD2 (5 bases). This CDR3 contains 14 residues. CDR1 is MDHEN and CDR2 is SYDVKM in the germline V gene. Trimming took off 3 bases at V and 3 bases at J, with 9 bases between the two ends. CDR3 DNA: TGTGCCAGCAGTTTTGCTGGAGGCTACAATGAGCAGTTCTTC. It codes for CASSFAGGYNEQFF.

This clone appeared a few times. V gene TRBV14 combines with J gene TRBJ2-5, with D possibly matching TRBD2 (6 bases). Germline-derived CDR1 and CDR2 are SGHDN and FVKESK. V was shortened by 4 bases and J by 5 bases, with 17 bases between the two germline ends. The CDR3 is made up of 15 amino acids. The CDR3 region is CASSLHTPGVETQYF. The DNA of the CDR3 is TGTGCCAGCAGCCTACACACACCGGGGGTGGAGACCCAGTACTTC.

This clone was detected ten times or more. The chain couples TRBV7-9 to TRBJ1-5; D not resolved. The V gene lost 3 bases and the J gene lost 13 bases, with 16 bases spanning the gap. The CDR3 is made up of 13 amino acids. Germline-derived CDR1 and CDR2 are SEHNR and FQNEAQ (reference sequence). CDR3 bases: TGTGCCAGCAGCTTCGAACAGTCAGGATCTCAGCATTTT. It codes for CASSFEQSGSQHF.

This clone was seen only a few times. The chain links TRBV5-4 to TRBJ1-5, with 7 bases fitting TRBD1. After removal of 1 base from V and 5 bases from J, the junction contained 3 bases not matched to a gene. Germline V CDR1 and CDR2: SGHNT, YYREEE (reference sequence). The CDR3 is 14 amino acids. The CDR3 bases are TGTGCCAGCAGCTTGTACAGGGGTGATCAGCCCCAGCATTTT. It yields the protein CASSLYRGDQPQHF.

This chain uses TRBV6-5 with TRBJ1-2; D is possibly TRBD1 (5 bases). The CDR3 runs to 15 residues. Germline lookup yields CDR1 MNHEY and CDR2 SVGAGI. Trimming pared 2 bases from V and 8 bases from J, leaving 18 bases between. The CDR3 nucleotides read TGTGCCAGCAGTTACCGGACCACAGGCGCCGGGGGCTACACCTTC. Translating it yields CASSYRTTGAGGYTF.

This clone has a handful of counts. The chain carries TRBV9 and TRBJ2-1, with D possibly TRBD2 on 5 matching bases. The CDR3 has 16 amino acids. Looked up from germline, CDR1 is SGDLS and CDR2 is YYNGEE. V was cut by 6 bases and J by 0 bases, with 16 bases left in between. The CDR3, as DNA: TGTGCCAGCACGAGGGAGCCTTCGGGCTCCTACAATGAGCAGTTCTTC. Protein sequence: CASTREPSGSYNEQFF. Filled out from reference TRBV9 and TRBJ2-1, the complete variable domain reads DSGVTQTPKHLITATGQRVTLRCSPRSGDLSVYWYQQSLDQGLQFLIQYYNGEERAKGNILERFSAQQFPDLHSELNLSSLELGDSALYFCASTREPSGSYNEQFFGPGTRLTVL.

A few counts support this clone. The chain links TRBV5-5 to TRBJ2-5; 8 bases line up with TRBD2. With 4 bases clipped from V and 5 bases from J, the junction kept 13 bases outside the gene matches. Germline V CDR1 and CDR2: SGHKS, YYEKEE (reference sequence). CDR3 length: 16 amino acids. Written as DNA, the CDR3 is TGTGCCAGCAGCCAAGGTCTGACGGGAGGGTATGAGACCCAGTACTTC. Amino acids: CASSQGLTGGYETQYF.

Many counts were recorded for this clone. The rearrangement uses TRBV2 and TRBJ2-7; D is ambiguous. Trimming removed 6 bases from V and 5 bases from J, with 8 bases in between. The CDR3 length is 11 residues. Germline V gives CDR1 SNHLY, CDR2 FYNNEI. CDR3 in DNA: TGTGCCAGCAGCCCAATCGACGAGCAGTACTTC. It encodes CASSPIDEQYF. Based on the CDR3 plus reference TRBV2 and TRBJ2-7, the full variable domain is EPEVTQTPSHQVTQMGQEVILRCVPISNHLYFYWYRQILGQKVEFLVSFYNNEISEKSEIFDDQFSVERPDGSNFTLKIRSTKLEDSAMYFCASSPIDEQYFGPGTRLTVT.

This clone showed up just a few times. V and J are TRBV15 and TRBJ2-1; D is ambiguous. Deletions cut 1 base from V and 9 bases from J, with 16 bases between. The CDR3 has 15 amino acids. Germline CDR1 is LNHNV and CDR2 is YYDKDF (reference sequence). This chain's CDR3 is CATSRGGATSLEQFF. Here the CDR3 DNA reads TGTGCCACCAGCAGAGGAGGTGCGACATCCCTTGAGCAGTTCTTC.

In its sample, this clone was seen a few times. The chain uses TRBV5-1 and TRBJ2-3; 8 bases are a match to TRBD1. V was clipped by 0 bases and J by 2 bases; unmatched bases: 5. This CDR3 comprises 16 residues. Germline V gene data show CDR1 as SGHRS and CDR2 as YFSETQ. The CDR3 sequence is CASSLGPDRVTDTQYF. The DNA for the CDR3 is TGCGCCAGCAGCTTGGGTCCGGACAGGGTCACAGATACGCAGTATTTT.